The clone carrying this TCR beta chain was seen ten or more times. The target antigen is unknown. The method for making cDNA was 5'RACE, and it used 10-nucleotide random UMIs. Every sequencing run drew on 15-18 subjects and yielded over 160 million TCR-beta sequences. TCRdb analysed the 5' RACE reads with MiXCR anew, one entry per CDR3 protein. The data hold about 62,000 distinct CDR3 sequences, with 3% to 4% observed a single time. This sample stems from a study of neurological immune-mediated disorders. Study-wide results and caveats: None of the CDR3 amino acid sequences in expanded clones turned up in more than one subject, which points to private repertoires in all groups. None of the features examined (clinical or MRI) was associated with the multiple sclerosis repertoire cluster.

The clonotype was recovered from a woman aged 45-60 years with multiple sclerosis. The sample comprised PBMCs.

The CDR3 region is CASSFGQGLDTQYF. The CDR3 DNA follows: TGTGCCAGCAGCTTTGGACAGGGTTTAGATACGCAGTATTTT. The J gene is TRBJ2-3, the V gene TRBV7-9; 8 bases agree with TRBD1. The germline V gene encodes CDR1 SEHNR and CDR2 FQNEAQ (reference sequence). J lost 5 bases, V lost 3 bases, and 4 bases had no gene match. The CDR3 is made up of 14 amino acids.